This T cell receptor beta chain stems from a study of blood T cell repertoires in COVID-19 (TCRdb year 2020). With regard to the full study: The collaborator samples originated in the United States, Italy and Spain and spanned the acute and convalescent phases of COVID-19. Where HLA class I and class II types were available, the types were taken from metadata supplied by the sample provider, not from assay-based typing. Nearly every sample came with metadata listing a de-identified subject ID, COVID-19 status, age in years and sex. The repertoires were released in a freely available public database intended as a resource for research on the immune response to SARS-CoV-2. The samples were drawn from two sources: the first 160 participants of the ongoing ImmuneRACE study, and 1,200 or so subjects contributed by 6 global collaborators. Deeply sampled blood TCRbeta repertoires from subjects exposed to, actively infected with, or recovered from COVID-19 were included in the dataset. The prospective study material was composed of cDNA or gDNA derived from T cells, B-cell-depleted T cells, or PBMCs. Study-wide findings and limitations: The quantity of clinical and demographic metadata differed by source and by participant and was supplied without curation.

Trimming removed 5 bases from V and 7 bases from J; the gene matches leave 7 bases unexplained. From the cysteine up to the phenylalanine, the CDR3 has a length of 13 residues. Only CDR3 DNA is held: 39 bases, read in frame from base 1. Taken from the germline V gene, the CDR1 and CDR2 loops are ENHRY and SYGVKD. About this clone: It has no known antigen specificity. No much larger clone is present one base from it, and per-base qualities are unavailable.

In Seattle, one collaborating source enrolled patients while the infection was active and tracked those patients longitudinally over the course of disease. Collaborating institutions collected whole blood in K2EDTA tubes following their own protocols. For TCRbeta analysis, collaborators shipped samples as frozen whole blood, isolated PBMCs, or DNA extracted from either of those sample types. The immunoSEQ Assay, a bias-controlled multiplex PCR, was used to amplify TCRbeta CDR3 regions from genomic DNA. The study's own analysis went as follows. Nucleated cell counts per sample were estimated from amplification of reference gene primers within the assay. To quantify the absolute abundance of each unique TCRbeta CDR3 rearrangement, sequence reads were collapsed and filtered. For each sample, productive Simpson clonality was calculated as the square root of Simpson's diversity index across productive rearrangements. The table comes from immuneACCESS by way of TCRdb, which keeps in-frame sequences with V and J called. Part of the clones is missing from these tables; in studies checked, under half for an unresolved V gene and the rest for unknown reasons. V, J and clone size were drawn from that table, and D and trimming were deduced from the DNA. The sample has some 100,000 clones on record, around 88% of them singletons. Of the sample, 2.1% is held by the ten largest clones.

Sequencing used peripheral blood. The chain uses TRBV10-3 and TRBJ2-7; the junction holds 8 bases that match TRBD2. The receptor comes from a man aged 45-65 years with COVID-19, enrolled during active disease. The CDR3 corresponds to CAISSGLGGEQYF. The nucleotide sequence reads as follows: TGTGCCATCAGTTCGGGACTAGGAGGTGAGCAGTACTTC.